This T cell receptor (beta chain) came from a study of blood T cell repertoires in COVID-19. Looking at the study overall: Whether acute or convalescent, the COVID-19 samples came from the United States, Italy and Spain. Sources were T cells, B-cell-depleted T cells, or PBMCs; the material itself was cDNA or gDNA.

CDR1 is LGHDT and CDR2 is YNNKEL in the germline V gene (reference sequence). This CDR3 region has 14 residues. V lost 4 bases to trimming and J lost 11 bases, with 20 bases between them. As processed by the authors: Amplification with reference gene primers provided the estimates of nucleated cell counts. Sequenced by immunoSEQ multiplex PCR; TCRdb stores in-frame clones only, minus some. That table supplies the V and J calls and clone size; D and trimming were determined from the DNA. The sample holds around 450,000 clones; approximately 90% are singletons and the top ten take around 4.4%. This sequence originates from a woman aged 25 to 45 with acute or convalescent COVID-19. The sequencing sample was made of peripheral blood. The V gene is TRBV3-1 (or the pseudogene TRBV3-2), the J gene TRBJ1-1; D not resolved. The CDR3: CASSPGDYASEAFF. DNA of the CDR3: TGTGCCAGCAGCCCGGGAGACTATGCCTCGGAGGCTTTCTTT.